The subject of this entry is one T cell receptor beta chain. Its antigen is currently unknown. This entry is derived from a study of T cells in Graves' hyperthyroidism and ophthalmopathy. Study results and caveats: Ophthalmopathy onset followed model prediction by a median about 6.5 months.

Amplification yielded TCR beta CDR3 regions, with RNA transcripts as the source. Researchers ran a first-round RT-PCR on the TCR CDR3 using the HTBI primer set. MiXCR, applied by TCRdb to the multiplex PCR reads, yields one record per CDR3 protein. The sample holds 400,000 to 600,000 distinct CDR3 sequences, less than 25% seen once. Subjects aged 18 to 65 presented with newly diagnosed hyperthyroidism of less than 2 months' duration. The study left out patients who had uncontrolled infection, other autoimmune disease, pregnancy or lactation. On the basis of clinical symptoms, serum thyroxine and TRAb, thyroid ultrasound and orbital computed tomography, diagnoses were made. The CDR3 is 15 amino acids. Looked up from germline, CDR1 is MGHRA and CDR2 is YSYEKL. Trimming stripped 4 bases from V and 5 bases from J, with 15 bases between.

The TCR comes from a young man with Graves' hyperthyroidism. The sequenced sample consisted of blood. The genes are TRBV4-1 and TRBJ1-5; D not resolved. DNA of the CDR3: TGCGCCAGCAGCCTAGCCTCGGAAAGCGATCAGCCCCAGCATTTT. Its translation: CASSLASESDQPQHF.